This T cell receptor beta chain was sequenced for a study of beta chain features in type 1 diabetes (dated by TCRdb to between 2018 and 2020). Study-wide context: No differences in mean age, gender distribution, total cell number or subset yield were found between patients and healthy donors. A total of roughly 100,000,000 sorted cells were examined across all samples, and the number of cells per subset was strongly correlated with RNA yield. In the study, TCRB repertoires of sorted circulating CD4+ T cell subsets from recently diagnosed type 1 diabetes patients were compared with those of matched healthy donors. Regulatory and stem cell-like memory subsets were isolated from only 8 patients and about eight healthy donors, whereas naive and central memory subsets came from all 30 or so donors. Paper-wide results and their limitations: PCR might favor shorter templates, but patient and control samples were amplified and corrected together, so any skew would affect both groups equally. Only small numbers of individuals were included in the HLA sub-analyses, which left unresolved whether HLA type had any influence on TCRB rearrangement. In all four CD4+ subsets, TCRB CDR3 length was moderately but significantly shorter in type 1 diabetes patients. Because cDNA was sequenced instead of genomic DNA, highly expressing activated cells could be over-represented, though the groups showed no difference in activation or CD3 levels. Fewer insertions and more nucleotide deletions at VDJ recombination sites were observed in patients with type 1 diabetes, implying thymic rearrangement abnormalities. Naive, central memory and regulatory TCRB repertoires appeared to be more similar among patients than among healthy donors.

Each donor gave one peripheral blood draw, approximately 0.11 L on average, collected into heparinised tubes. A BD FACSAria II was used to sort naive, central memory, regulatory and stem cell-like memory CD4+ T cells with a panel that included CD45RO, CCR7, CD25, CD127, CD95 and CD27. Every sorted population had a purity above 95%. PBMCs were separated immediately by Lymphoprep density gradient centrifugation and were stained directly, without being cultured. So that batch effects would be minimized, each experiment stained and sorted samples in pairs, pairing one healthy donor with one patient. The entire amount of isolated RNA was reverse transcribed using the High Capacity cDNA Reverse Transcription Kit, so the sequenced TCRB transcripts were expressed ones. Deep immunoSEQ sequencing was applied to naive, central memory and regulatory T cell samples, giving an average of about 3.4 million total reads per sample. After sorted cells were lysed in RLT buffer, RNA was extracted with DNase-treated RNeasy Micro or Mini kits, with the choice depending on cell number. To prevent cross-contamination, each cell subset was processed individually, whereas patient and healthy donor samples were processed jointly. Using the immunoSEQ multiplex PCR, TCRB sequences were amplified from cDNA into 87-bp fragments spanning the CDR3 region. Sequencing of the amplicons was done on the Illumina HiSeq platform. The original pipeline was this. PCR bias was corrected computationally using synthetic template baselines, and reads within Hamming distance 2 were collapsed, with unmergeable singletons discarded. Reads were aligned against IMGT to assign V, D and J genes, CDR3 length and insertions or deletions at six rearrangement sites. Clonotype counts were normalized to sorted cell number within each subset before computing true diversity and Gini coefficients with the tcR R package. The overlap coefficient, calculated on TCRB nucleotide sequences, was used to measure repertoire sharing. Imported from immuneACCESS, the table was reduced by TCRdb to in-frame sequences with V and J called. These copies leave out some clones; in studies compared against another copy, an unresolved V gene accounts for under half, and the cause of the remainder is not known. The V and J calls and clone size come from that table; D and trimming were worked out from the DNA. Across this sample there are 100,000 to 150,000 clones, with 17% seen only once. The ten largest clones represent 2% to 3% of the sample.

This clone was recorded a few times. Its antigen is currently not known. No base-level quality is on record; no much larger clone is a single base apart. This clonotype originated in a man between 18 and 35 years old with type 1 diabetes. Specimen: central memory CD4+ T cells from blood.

The DNA is as follows: TGTGCCATCAGTAGTTACATCGGGGAGCTGTTTTTT. This yields the protein CAISSYIGELFF. In this chain, TRBV10-3 is recombined with TRBJ2-2, with the D gene not confidently named. CDR1 and CDR2, per the germline V gene, are ENHRY and SYGVKD. The V end loses 5 bases and the J end loses 7 bases, and a stretch of 8 bases separates them. The CDR3 holds 12 amino acids from the cysteine to the phenylalanine. Only the CDR3 part of the read is kept: 36 bases, read in frame from the first base.